The TCR beta chain described here comes from a study of T cell repertoires in cytomegalovirus infection (dated by TCRdb to the late 2010s). General notes on the study: Peptide stimulations targeted recently identified HLA-C-restricted CMV epitopes, whose presentation resists viral immunomodulation, together with well-studied HLA-B-restricted epitopes. Donor HLA type was relevant to the analysis, as public TCR beta signatures indicated carriage of CMV infection together with the matching HLA type.

This specimen's treatment or condition label, per the study, means: in vitro stimulation with specific CMV peptide epitopes to enrich CMV-specific T cells. Instrument used: Illumina HiSeq 1500. TCRdb reworked the public reads: Q25 trimming with fastp, MiXCR clone assembly, productive beta chains retained. Identical CDR3 proteins give one entry, which carries the most common genes and DNA. This sample gives about 400,000 distinct CDR3 sequences in total; nearly 35% of them show up just once. In total, the top ten clones hold approximately 15% of the sample. This clonotype was counted ten times or more. Its antigen is currently not known. No base qualities exist here, and no much larger clone lies one base off it. CDR1 and CDR2 are drawn from the germline V gene: SGHRS, YFSETQ. Cut back by 6 bases and 8 bases, the V and J ends lie 18 bases apart. The CDR3 contains 14 residues, cysteine and phenylalanine counted. Of all the DNA, just the CDR3 is kept, 42 bases in frame from base 1.

The paper as a whole reports these results and caveats: Carriers of CMV infection plus the relevant HLA type were discriminated by the cumulative frequency of public TCR beta family members in the study cohort and in an independent 352-donor cohort. In the ex vivo response, HLA-C-restricted CMV-specific TCR beta clonotypes were dominant, and in two of eight donors the single most frequent clonotype came from this HLA-C-restricted group.

The sequencing used cultured PBMCs, collected from culture after CMV antigen stimulation. This clonotype originated in a human donor in good health (CMV status not recorded). Some clones in this sample may be carry-over from other donors' samples. The sequence is built from TRBV5-1 and TRBJ2-1; the D segment cannot be called with confidence. CDR3 protein: CASTLRQRLDEQFF. In nucleotide form, the sequence is TGCGCCAGCACCCTCCGCCAACGTCTCGATGAGCAGTTCTTC.